This is a list of T cell receptor beta chains from one sample in a study of regulatory T cells. Repertoires were generated with immunoSEQ multiplex PCR, while TCRdb's copy carries only in-frame clones and drops some. The table shows 25,000 to 35,000 clones, with 85% to 95% occurring only once. The sample comprised conventional CD4+ T cells sorted from blood. The receptors come from a person between 18 and 35 years old with CD3G deficiency. Each CDR3 is given with its conserved first and last residue. Fields, in order: clone size, D gene, V gene, J gene, CDR3 protein, CDR3 DNA. A D gene is named only where the DNA matches it firmly. Clone size, where shown, is once, few, many, or a class for clones that have expanded.

-,TRBD1,TRBV28,TRBJ1-3,CASSFNLLGGFGNTIYF,TGTGCCAGCAGTTTTAATTTATTAGGGGGCTTTGGAAACACCATATATTTT
-,TRBD1,TRBV7-9,TRBJ1-4,CASSPGTGGFNEKLFF,TGTGCCAGCAGCCCCGGGACAGGGGGATTTAATGAAAAACTGTTTTTT
-,-,TRBV5-1,TRBJ2-7,CASSLVGGYEQYF,TGCGCCAGCAGCTTGGTTGGGGGCTACGAGCAGTACTTC
few,-,TRBV6-1,TRBJ1-2,CASSENRAIGGYTF,TGTGCCAGCAGTGAAAACAGGGCCATAGGAGGCTACACCTTC
once,-,TRBV5-1,TRBJ2-3,CASSLEPTDTQYF,TGCGCCAGCAGCTTGGAACCCACAGATACGCAGTATTTT
-,TRBD1,TRBV5-6,TRBJ2-7,CASRATGTGGVYEQYF,TGTGCCAGCAGAGCTACCGGGACAGGAGGGGTTTACGAGCAGTACTTC
-,-,TRBV5-1,TRBJ2-2,CASSPRGTGELFF,TGCGCCAGCAGCCCCCGAGGGACCGGGGAGCTGTTTTTT
-,-,TRBV7-9,TRBJ1-1,CASSLQDGGAFF,TGTGCCAGCAGCTTACAAGACGGAGGGGCTTTCTTT
-,-,TRBV6-1,TRBJ1-1,CASTPGQGKSTEAFF,TGTGCCAGCACGCCGGGGCAGGGGAAGTCCACTGAAGCTTTCTTT
-,-,TRBV19,TRBJ1-1,CASSTEGRLKAFF,TGTGCCAGTAGTACGGAGGGCAGGCTCAAAGCTTTCTTT
-,-,TRBV19,TRBJ2-2,CASSTTRSGELFF,TGTGCCAGTAGTACGACTAGATCCGGGGAGCTGTTTTTT
-,-,TRBV28,TRBJ2-1,CASSSPGRQYNEQFF,TGTGCCAGCAGTTCACCGGGACGCCAGTACAATGAGCAGTTCTTC
-,-,TRBV28,TRBJ2-2,CASSSQGDVRTGELFF,TGTGCCAGCAGTTCACAGGGAGACGTTAGGACCGGGGAGCTGTTTTTT
-,-,TRBV18,TRBJ1-2,CASSPGGGYGYTF,TGTGCCAGCTCACCTGGCGGCGGGTATGGCTACACCTTC
-,-,TRBV5-1,TRBJ2-3,CASKGGSTDTQYF,TGCGCCAGCAAGGGGGGTAGCACAGATACGCAGTATTTT
-,-,TRBV29-1,TRBJ2-3,CSLTRAAFTDTQYF,TGCAGCCTGACCAGGGCAGCATTCACAGATACGCAGTATTTT
-,-,TRBV27,TRBJ1-4,CASSLPDATNEKLFF,TGTGCCAGCAGTTTGCCTGATGCAACTAATGAAAAACTGTTTTTT
-,-,TRBV7-9,TRBJ2-5,CASSSLEQETQYF,TGTGCCAGCAGCTCGCTAGAGCAAGAGACCCAGTACTTC
once,-,TRBV28,TRBJ1-4,CASRTGINEKLFF,TGTGCCAGCAGAACCGGGATTAATGAAAAACTGTTTTTT
-,-,TRBV6-6,TRBJ1-5,CASARVDQPQHF,TGTGCCAGCGCCAGGGTGGATCAGCCCCAGCATTTT
-,-,TRBV5-1,TRBJ1-4,CASSPAGPPNEKLFF,TGCGCCAGCAGCCCGGCGGGGCCACCTAATGAAAAACTGTTTTTT
-,-,TRBV7-9,TRBJ2-1,CASSPPRGWGQFF,TGTGCCAGCAGCCCCCCAAGGGGATGGGGGCAGTTCTTC
once,-,TRBV21-1,TRBJ1-1,CASTEAFF,TGTGCCAGCACTGAAGCTTTCTTT
-,-,TRBV10-3,TRBJ1-2,CAIRQATNYGYTF,TGTGCCATCAGACAGGCGACGAACTATGGCTACACCTTC
-,TRBD1,TRBV28,TRBJ2-7,CASSTPQGYEQYF,TGTGCCAGCAGTACGCCACAGGGGTACGAGCAGTACTTC
-,-,TRBV6-1,TRBJ1-1,CASSERGGGRPNTEAFF,TGTGCCAGCAGTGAGAGAGGAGGGGGGAGACCGAACACTGAAGCTTTCTTT
-,TRBD1,TRBV30,TRBJ2-2,CAWRRQGNTGELFF,TGTGCCTGGAGAAGACAGGGGAACACCGGGGAGCTGTTTTTT
-,-,TRBV10-2,TRBJ2-2,CASSRGADTGELFF,TGCGCCAGCAGTCGGGGGGCTGACACCGGGGAGCTGTTTTTT
-,-,TRBV5-1,TRBJ2-5,CASSLPSGETQYF,TGCGCCAGCAGCTTGCCATCGGGAGAGACCCAGTACTTC
-,-,TRBV27,TRBJ2-5,CASSLVGVGETQYF,TGTGCCAGCAGTTTAGTAGGGGTCGGGGAGACCCAGTACTTC
-,TRBD1,TRBV28,TRBJ1-5,CASSEPTGAGRVSNQPQHF,TGTGCCAGCAGTGAACCAACAGGGGCCGGCCGGGTGAGCAATCAGCCCCAGCATTTT
-,TRBD2,TRBV7-9,TRBJ2-3,CASSLWVGGTTDTQYF,TGTGCCAGCAGCTTATGGGTCGGGGGGACCACAGATACGCAGTATTTT
-,-,TRBV10-3,TRBJ1-6,CAIKGEGRTPSEALHF,TGTGCCATCAAGGGGGAGGGCAGGACCCCCTCCGAGGCCCTCCACTTT